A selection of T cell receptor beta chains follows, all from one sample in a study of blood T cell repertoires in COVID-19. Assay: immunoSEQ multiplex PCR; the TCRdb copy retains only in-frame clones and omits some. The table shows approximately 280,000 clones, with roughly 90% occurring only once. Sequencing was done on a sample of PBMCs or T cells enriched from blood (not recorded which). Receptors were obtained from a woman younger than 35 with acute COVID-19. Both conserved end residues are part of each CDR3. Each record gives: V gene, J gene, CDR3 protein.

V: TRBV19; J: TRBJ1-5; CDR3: CASSMTRRRGGRGVNQPQHF
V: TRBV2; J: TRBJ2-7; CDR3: CASRLTTGGSYEQYF
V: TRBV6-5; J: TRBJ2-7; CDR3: CASSYGAGQTYEQYF
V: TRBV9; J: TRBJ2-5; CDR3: CASSVEQGGWETQYF
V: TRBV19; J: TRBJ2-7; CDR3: CASSTGWGGTTYEQYF
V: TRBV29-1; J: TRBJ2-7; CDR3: CSCSEAFAYEQYF
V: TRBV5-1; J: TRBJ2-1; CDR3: CASSSLLAGGLRPHNEQFF
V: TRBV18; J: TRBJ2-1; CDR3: CASSPISSGSPYNEQFF
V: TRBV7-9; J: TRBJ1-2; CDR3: CASSLGAAEPYGYTF
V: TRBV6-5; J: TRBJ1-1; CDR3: CASSMDRVNTEAFF
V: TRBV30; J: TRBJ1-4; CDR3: CAWGQKGGNEKLFF
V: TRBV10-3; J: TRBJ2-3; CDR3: CAISVAGRTDTQYF
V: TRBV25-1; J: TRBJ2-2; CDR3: CASSDGPAGELFF
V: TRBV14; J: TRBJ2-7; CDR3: CASSHAGGYYEQYF
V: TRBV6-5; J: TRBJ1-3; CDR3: CASRTPVPGNTIYF
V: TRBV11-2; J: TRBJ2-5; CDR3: CASSLDPAGGGETQYF
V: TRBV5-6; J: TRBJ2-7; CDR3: CASSPQGSYEQYF
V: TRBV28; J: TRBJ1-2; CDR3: CASSSTGNGYTF
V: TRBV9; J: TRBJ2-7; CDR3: CASNPLPTTAGVHEQYF
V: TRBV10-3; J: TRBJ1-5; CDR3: CAVSTGAGNQPQHF
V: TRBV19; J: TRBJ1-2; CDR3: CASSRDRGLDGYTF
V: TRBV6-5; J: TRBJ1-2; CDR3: CASSYSNGRGGYTF
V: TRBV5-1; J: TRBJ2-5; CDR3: CASSLQGRGETQYF
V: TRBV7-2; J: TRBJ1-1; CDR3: CASSLVADRTEAFF
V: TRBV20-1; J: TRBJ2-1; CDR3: CSASGWTSGLVNEQFF